Following are 23 T cell receptor beta chains from one sample sequenced in a study of radiotherapy plus CTLA-4 blockade in lung cancer. Using immunoSEQ multiplex PCR, the repertoire was profiled, and TCRdb retains in-frame clones only, with some absent. Of nearly 95,000 clones in the sample, approximately 78% were seen once. Here the sequenced sample was peripheral blood, taken from a patient treated with radiotherapy plus ipilimumab. These receptors all stem from a human donor with non-small cell lung cancer that progressed on radiotherapy plus ipilimumab.

The chain couples TRBV10-3 to TRBJ2-2; a weak D match, TRBD1 (5 bases). The CDR3 runs to 17 residues. V lost 1 base and J 4 bases, leaving 16 bases between the germline ends. The V gene's germline CDR1 is ENHRY and CDR2 SYGVKD. CDR3 bases: TGTGCCATCAGTGAGTTCGCAGGGCAGTGGAGCACCGGGGAGCTGTTTTTT. Protein sequence: CAISEFAGQWSTGELFF.

V and J are TRBV11-2 and TRBJ2-3; TRBD2 is a possible D gene (6 bases). Trimming pared 3 bases from V and 1 base from J, leaving 11 bases between. Germline assignment: CDR1 SGHAT and CDR2 FQNNGV. The CDR3 runs to 15 residues. CDR3 nucleotide sequence: TGTGCCAGCAGCTTTTGGGGACTCGGCACAGATACGCAGTATTTT. Protein: CASSFWGLGTDTQYF.

This clone has only a few counts. J is TRBJ1-4 and V is TRBV7-9; 12 nucleotides agree with TRBD1. Germline V gene lookup returns CDR1 SEHNR and CDR2 FQNEAQ (reference sequence). CDR3 length: 18 residues. The ends lost 4 bases at V and 8 bases at J; junction bases unmatched: 14. This chain's CDR3 is CASSSGGGGQGAYEKLFF. Written as DNA, the CDR3 is TGTGCCAGCAGCTCCGGCGGAGGGGGACAGGGGGCGTACGAAAAACTGTTTTTT.

The chain recombines TRBV7-8 with TRBJ2-2; D might be TRBD2 (6 bases). The CDR3 loop spans 16 amino acids. V lost 0 bases, J lost 7 bases, and 15 bases lay in between. Looked up from germline, CDR1 is SGHVS and CDR2 is FQNEAQ. In DNA, the CDR3 is TGTGCCAGCAGCTTAGCGGGGCGGGATTTGGTCGGGGAGCTGTTTTTT. Translation gives CASSLAGRDLVGELFF.

The chain has TRBV4-2 and TRBJ1-3, with TRBD1 as a possible D gene (5 bases). Trimming took off 4 bases at V and 1 base at J, with 20 bases between the two ends. In germline, CDR1 is LGHNA, CDR2 YNFKEQ. The CDR3 loop spans 18 amino acids. The CDR3 coding sequence is TGTGCCAGCAGCCTGAAAACGGGGCAGGGAGGATCTGGAAACACCATATATTTT. Residues: CASSLKTGQGGSGNTIYF.

This sequence joins TRBV30 and TRBJ1-5; 8 bases map to TRBD1. Germline lookup yields CDR1 GTSNPN and CDR2 SVGIG (reference sequence). Trimming removed 3 bases from V and 12 bases from J; junction bases left unmatched: 10. The CDR3 loop spans 13 amino acids. In DNA form, the CDR3 reads TGTGCCTGGAGCGAAGACAGGGGAAAGGTCCAGCATTTT. Protein: CAWSEDRGKVQHF. Looking up the rest from reference TRBV30 and TRBJ1-5 gives the full variable domain: SQTIHQWPATLVQPVGSPLSLECTVEGTSNPNLYWYRQAAGRGLQLLFYSVGIGQISSEVPQNLSASRPQDRQFILSSKKLLLSDSGFYLCAWSEDRGKVQHFGDGTRLSIL.

The chain uses TRBV19 and TRBJ1-5, with D unclear. V lost 0 bases and J 5 bases, leaving 14 bases between the germline ends. CDR1 and CDR2 (germline): LNHDA, SQIVND (reference sequence). The CDR3 spans 16 residues. CDR3 DNA: TGTGCCAGTAGTATAGATCAGCTGAGAGCCCATCAGCCCCAGCATTTT. Its translation: CASSIDQLRAHQPQHF.

The chain recombines TRBV30 with TRBJ1-1, with D perhaps matching TRBD1 (6 bases). The V and J ends lost 0 bases and 2 bases respectively, with 16 bases between them. This CDR3 has 16 residues. CDR1 is GTSNPN and CDR2 is SVGIG in the germline V gene (reference sequence). The CDR3 protein is CAWSVILRGLNTEAFF. The DNA for the CDR3 is TGTGCCTGGAGTGTAATCCTCAGGGGCCTTAACACTGAAGCTTTCTTT. The variable domain in full, completed from reference TRBV30 and TRBJ1-1, reads SQTIHQWPATLVQPVGSPLSLECTVEGTSNPNLYWYRQAAGRGLQLLFYSVGIGQISSEVPQNLSASRPQDRQFILSSKKLLLSDSGFYLCAWSVILRGLNTEAFFGQGTRLTVV.

This clone showed up just once. This sequence joins TRBV9 and TRBJ1-2, with TRBD1 matching over 8 bases. The V and J ends lost 0 bases and 3 bases, in that order; junction bases with no gene match: 1. This CDR3 spans 14 amino acids. In germline, CDR1 is SGDLS, CDR2 YYNGEE. For the CDR3, the DNA is TGTGCCAGCAGCGTAGAGGACAGGGACTATGGCTACACCTTC. This codes for CASSVEDRDYGYTF.

The gene calls are TRBV7-8 and TRBJ2-2, with D perhaps TRBD1 (6 bases). Trimming left V 2 bases short and J 1 base short, with 17 bases between. This CDR3 is 18 amino acids long. Germline CDR1 is SGHVS and CDR2 is FQNEAQ. The CDR3 region has the DNA TGTGCCAGCAGCTTAAGTTCTGGGCAGGGGAAGAACACCGGGGAGCTGTTTTTT. As protein: CASSLSSGQGKNTGELFF.

V gene TRBV5-1 combines with J gene TRBJ1-3; D call uncertain. The CDR3 consists of 16 residues. Between the trimmed V and J ends, which lost 0 bases and 3 bases, there was a span of 13 bases. The germline CDR1 and CDR2 sequences are SGHRS and YFSETQ. In DNA form, the CDR3 reads TGCGCCAGCAGCTTGGCAGGTACAGCCCTTGGAAACACCATATATTTT. This translates into CASSLAGTALGNTIYF.

The gene calls are TRBV6-1 and TRBJ1-2, with D possibly being TRBD1 (5 bases). The ends were cut back, 8 bases at V and 4 bases at J, with 17 bases in the middle. This CDR3 is 14 amino acids long. In germline, CDR1 is MNHNS, CDR2 SASEGT. The CDR3 nucleotides are TGTGCCAGCCGAAAAGACAGCCCAAGCTATGGCTACACCTTC. Translation gives CASRKDSPSYGYTF.

V gene TRBV7-6 combines with J gene TRBJ2-2; D might be TRBD1 or TRBD2, each matching 5 bases. The CDR3 has 15 residues. Trimming took off 8 bases at V and 5 bases at J, with 18 bases between the two ends. Germline V gene data show CDR1 as SGHVS and CDR2 as FNYEAQ. In nucleotides, the CDR3 is TGTGCCAGCTTGAAGTTGGCAGAGGGGACCGGGGAGCTGTTTTTT. This translates into CASLKLAEGTGELFF.

This clone was detected only once. V usage is TRBV5-1 and J usage is TRBJ2-2, with TRBD2 as a possible D gene (6 bases). The CDR3 has 14 residues. Germline CDR1 is SGHRS and CDR2 is YFSETQ. The V and J ends lost 5 bases and 6 bases respectively, with 14 bases between them. CDR3 in amino acids: CASSFREWSGELFF. The DNA for the CDR3 is TGCGCCAGCAGTTTTCGGGAGTGGTCCGGGGAGCTGTTTTTT.

V is TRBV7-9 and J is TRBJ2-1; 7 bases are shared with TRBD2. The CDR3 has 15 residues. The V and J ends lost 1 base and 9 bases, in that order; junction bases with no gene match: 9. CDR1 SEHNR and CDR2 FQNEAQ come from the germline V gene (reference sequence). The CDR3 DNA sequence: TGTGCCAGCAGCTTAGGGGACGGAGGGAGGGGTGAGCAGTTCTTC. It codes for CASSLGDGGRGEQFF.

The V gene is TRBV11-3, the J gene TRBJ2-1; either TRBD1 or TRBD2 may fit D (5 bases each). Trimming shortened V by 4 bases and J by 0 bases, and 13 bases separated the two germline ends. The germline V gene encodes CDR1 SGHNT and CDR2 YENEEA. The CDR3 has 16 amino acids. As DNA, the CDR3 is TGTGCCAGCAGCTGGGGCGGGCTAAGCTCCTACAATGAGCAGTTCTTC. It yields the protein CASSWGGLSSYNEQFF.

The chain joins TRBV11-1 to TRBJ2-2; D is unresolved. Germline V gene sequence: CDR1 SGHAT, CDR2 FQDESV (reference sequence). Trimming stripped 0 bases from V and 9 bases from J, with 11 bases between. The CDR3 sequence is 14 residues long. The CDR3 loop reads CASSLAPMRWELFF. The CDR3, as DNA: TGTGCCAGCAGCTTAGCCCCGATGAGGTGGGAGCTGTTTTTT.

This clone was found a few times. The genes are TRBV28 and TRBJ1-2, with 7 bases matching TRBD1. After removal of 7 bases from V and 2 bases from J, the junction contained 1 base not matched to a gene. Germline V gives CDR1 MDHEN, CDR2 SYDVKM. The CDR3 contains 12 residues. The CDR3, as DNA: TGTGCCAGCACGGACAGGAACTATGGCTACACCTTC. It codes for CASTDRNYGYTF.

This chain uses TRBV7-6 with TRBJ1-1; D gene ambiguous. Trimming stripped 1 base from V and 1 base from J, with 10 bases between. The CDR3 is 15 amino acids. From germline, CDR1 is SGHVS and CDR2 FNYEAQ. The CDR3 reads CASSLDFRENTEAFF. The DNA of the CDR3 is TGTGCCAGCAGCTTAGATTTTCGGGAGAACACTGAAGCTTTCTTT.

J is TRBJ1-3 and V is TRBV11-1; tentative D call: TRBD1 (6 bases). V lost 3 bases to trimming and J lost 0 bases, with 9 bases between them. The germline CDR1 and CDR2 sequences are SGHAT and FQDESV (reference sequence). The length of the CDR3 is 15 residues. This CDR3 is CASSLTGLSGNTIYF. The DNA for the CDR3 is TGTGCCAGCAGCTTGACAGGTCTCTCTGGAAACACCATATATTTT.

This chain joins TRBV9 and TRBJ2-2; TRBD2 might be the D (7 bases). The germline gives CDR1 SGDLS, CDR2 YYNGEE. The CDR3 is 16 residues long. V lost 0 bases to trimming and J lost 5 bases, with 14 bases between them. The CDR3 is CASSVGSRGGTGELFF. The CDR3 DNA reads TGTGCCAGCAGCGTAGGATCAAGGGGGGGAACCGGGGAGCTGTTTTTT.

This clone was detected a few times. This chain links TRBV2 with TRBJ2-2, with D possibly TRBD2 on 6 matching bases. CDR1 and CDR2 from the germline V gene are SNHLY and FYNNEI. Trimming took 1 base from V and 0 from J, leaving 12 bases between them. The CDR3 extends over 17 amino acids. The chain's CDR3 is CASSEELSGSNTGELFF. CDR3 sequence (DNA): TGTGCCAGCAGTGAAGAACTTAGCGGTTCGAACACCGGGGAGCTGTTTTTT.

J is TRBJ2-2 and V is TRBV6-5, with unresolved D. Looked up from germline, CDR1 is MNHEY and CDR2 is SVGAGI. V gave up 1 base and J gave up 3 bases, with 6 bases separating them. The CDR3 spans 14 residues. The CDR3 sequence is CASSYYSDTGELFF. The CDR3 DNA follows: TGTGCCAGCAGTTACTATTCAGACACCGGGGAGCTGTTTTTT.